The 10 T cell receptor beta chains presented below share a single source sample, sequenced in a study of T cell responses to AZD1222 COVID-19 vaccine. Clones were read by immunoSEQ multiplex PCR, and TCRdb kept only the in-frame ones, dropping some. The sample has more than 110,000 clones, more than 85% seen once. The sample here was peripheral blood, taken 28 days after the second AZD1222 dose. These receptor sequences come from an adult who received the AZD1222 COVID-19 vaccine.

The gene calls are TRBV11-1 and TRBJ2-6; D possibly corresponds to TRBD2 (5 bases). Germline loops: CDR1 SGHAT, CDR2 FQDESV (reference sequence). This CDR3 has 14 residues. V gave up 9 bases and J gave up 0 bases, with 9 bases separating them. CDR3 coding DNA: TGTGCCAGTGGACTGGACTCTGGGGCCAACGTCCTGACTTTC. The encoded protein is CASGLDSGANVLTF.

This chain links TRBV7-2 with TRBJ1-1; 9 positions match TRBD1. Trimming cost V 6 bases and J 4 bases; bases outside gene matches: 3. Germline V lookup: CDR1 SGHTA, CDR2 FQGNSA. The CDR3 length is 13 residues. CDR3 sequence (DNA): TGTGCCAGCAGGATGACAGGGGGCACTGAAGCTTTCTTT. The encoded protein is CASRMTGGTEAFF.

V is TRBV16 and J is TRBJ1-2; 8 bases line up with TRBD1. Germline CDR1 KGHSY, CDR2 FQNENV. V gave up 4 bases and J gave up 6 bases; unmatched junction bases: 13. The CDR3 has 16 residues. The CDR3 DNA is TGTGCCAGCAGCCCTTTTAACAGGGGGATAAAGAATGGCTACACCTTC. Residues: CASSPFNRGIKNGYTF.

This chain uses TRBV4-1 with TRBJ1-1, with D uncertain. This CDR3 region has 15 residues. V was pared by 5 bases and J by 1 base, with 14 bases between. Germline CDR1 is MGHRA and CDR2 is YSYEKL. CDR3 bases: TGCGCCAGCAGCGACCAACCACGAGAGAACACTGAAGCTTTCTTT. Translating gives CASSDQPRENTEAFF.

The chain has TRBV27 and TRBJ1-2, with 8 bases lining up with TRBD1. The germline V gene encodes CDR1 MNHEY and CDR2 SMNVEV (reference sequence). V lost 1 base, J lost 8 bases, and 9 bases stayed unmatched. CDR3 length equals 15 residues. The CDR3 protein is CASSLFHGQGLGYTF. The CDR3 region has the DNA TGTGCCAGCAGTTTATTTCACGGACAGGGTCTGGGCTACACCTTC.

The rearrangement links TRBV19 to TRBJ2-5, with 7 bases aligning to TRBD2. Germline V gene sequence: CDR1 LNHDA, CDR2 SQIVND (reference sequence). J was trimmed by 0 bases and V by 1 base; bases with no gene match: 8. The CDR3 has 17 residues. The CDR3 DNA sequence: TGTGCCAGTAGTATAGGTAGAGCGGGATACGACCAAGAGACCCAGTACTTC. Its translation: CASSIGRAGYDQETQYF.

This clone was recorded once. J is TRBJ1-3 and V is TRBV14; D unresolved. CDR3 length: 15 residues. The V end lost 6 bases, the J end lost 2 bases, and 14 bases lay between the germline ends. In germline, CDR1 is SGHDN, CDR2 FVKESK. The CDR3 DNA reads TGTGCCAGCAGTCGGACTGCCGAAGCTGGAAACACCATATATTTT. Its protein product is CASSRTAEAGNTIYF.

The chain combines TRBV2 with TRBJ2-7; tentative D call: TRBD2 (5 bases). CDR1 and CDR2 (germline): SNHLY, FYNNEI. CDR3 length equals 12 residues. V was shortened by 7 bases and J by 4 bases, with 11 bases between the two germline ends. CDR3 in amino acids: CASTRGPYEQYF. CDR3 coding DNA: TGTGCCAGCACCCGAGGGCCATACGAGCAGTACTTC.

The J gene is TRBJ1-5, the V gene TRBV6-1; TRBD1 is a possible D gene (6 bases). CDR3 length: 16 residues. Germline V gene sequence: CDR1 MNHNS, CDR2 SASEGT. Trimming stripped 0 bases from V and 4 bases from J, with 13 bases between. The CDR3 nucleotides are TGTGCCAGCAGTGAAGCCTGGGGACAACAAAATCAGCCCCAGCATTTT. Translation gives CASSEAWGQQNQPQHF.

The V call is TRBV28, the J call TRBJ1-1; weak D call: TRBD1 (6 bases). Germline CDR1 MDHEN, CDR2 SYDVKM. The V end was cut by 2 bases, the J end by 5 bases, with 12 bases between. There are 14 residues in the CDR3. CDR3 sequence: CASSLGGARTEAFF. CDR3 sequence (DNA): TGTGCCAGCAGTTTAGGGGGCGCTCGGACTGAAGCTTTCTTT.